A selection of T cell receptor beta chains follows, all from one sample in a study of blood T cell repertoires in COVID-19. The repertoire was sequenced with immunoSEQ multiplex PCR; TCRdb's copy has only in-frame clones and lacks some. The sample lists some 290,000 clones, over 85% occurring once. What was sequenced was PBMCs or T cells enriched from blood (not recorded which). The source is a young woman who had recovered from COVID-19. Each CDR3 is given with its conserved first and last residue. A D gene is named only where the DNA matches it firmly. Size values are once, few and many counts, or a class for expanded clones, and some rows have none.

TRBJ1-5,TRBV4-2,TRBD1,once,TGTGCCAGCAGCCAGTCCGGGACAGGCAATCAGCCCCAGCATTTT,CASSQSGTGNQPQHF
TRBJ2-7,TRBV18,-,-,TGTGCCAGCTCACGCGTAAAGGGGAGGAACGAGCAGTACTTC,CASSRVKGRNEQYF
TRBJ1-6,TRBV21-1,-,once,TGTGCCAGCAGCAAAGAAGGGAGAACGAGCTCCTATAATTCACCCCTCCACTTT,CASSKEGRTSSYNSPLHF
TRBJ2-5,TRBV7-9,TRBD1,-,TGTGCCAGCAGCCCCCTGGGACAGGTGTCCCAAGAGACCCAGTACTTC,CASSPLGQVSQETQYF
TRBJ2-5,TRBV19,-,-,TGTGCCAGTAGGAGGGGGGGCCCGTACCAAGAGACCCAGTACTTC,CASRRGGPYQETQYF
TRBJ1-1,TRBV6-2/TRBV6-3,-,few,TGTGCCAGCAGCTATCAACAGTACATGAACACTGAAGCTTTCTTT,CASSYQQYMNTEAFF
TRBJ2-3,TRBV29-1,TRBD1,-,TGCAGCGTAATCGGGACAGGAACCACAGATACGCAGTATTTT,CSVIGTGTTDTQYF
TRBJ2-6,TRBV10-1,-,-,TGCGCCAGCAGTGGTGTATCTCCGGAGGAACAGAAGGCCACTGGGGCCAACGTCCTGACTTTC,CASSGVSPEEQKATGANVLTF
TRBJ1-1,TRBV12-3/TRBV12-4,-,once,TGTGCCAGCAGTTTCGGACAACACACTGAAGCTTTCTTT,CASSFGQHTEAFF
TRBJ1-2,TRBV10-1,-,-,TGCGCCAGCAGTGAAGGCGGGAACTATGGCTACACCTTC,CASSEGGNYGYTF
TRBJ2-3,TRBV11-2,-,-,TGTGCCAGCAGCTTGTGGAGCAGCACAGATACGCAGTATTTT,CASSLWSSTDTQYF
TRBJ1-2,TRBV29-1,-,-,TGCAGCGTTGAAGGCGGGCAGACATATGGCTACACCTTC,CSVEGGQTYGYTF
TRBJ2-1,TRBV2,TRBD2,-,TGTGCCAGCAGGAGACTCACAAGCGGGAGGGCCAATGAGCAGTTCTTC,CASRRLTSGRANEQFF
TRBJ1-2,TRBV6-5,TRBD1,-,TGTGCCAGCAGTAAACGTCAGGGGGGCGGCTACACCTTC,CASSKRQGGGYTF
TRBJ2-2,TRBV2,-,-,TGTGCCAGCTGGATCAGCGGAGCGAACACCGGGGAGCTGTTTTTT,CASWISGANTGELFF
TRBJ2-4,TRBV27,TRBD2,-,TGTGCCAGCGCCGGGACTAGCGAGTGGGCCAAAAACATTCAGTACTTC,CASAGTSEWAKNIQYF
TRBJ1-2,TRBV5-4,-,-,TGTGCCAGCAGCCCGGGGACCGAACAGGGAACCTATGGCTACACCTTC,CASSPGTEQGTYGYTF
TRBJ1-2,TRBV4-1,TRBD1,-,TGCGCCAGCAGCTCTACAGGGGAGGACTATGGCTACACCTTC,CASSSTGEDYGYTF
TRBJ2-5,TRBV9,-,-,TGTGCCAGCAGCGTAGGGGGGGTCCAAGAGACCCAGTACTTC,CASSVGGVQETQYF
TRBJ2-3,TRBV9,-,-,TGTGCCAGCAGCGTAGCTGTTAGCACAGATACGCAGTATTTT,CASSVAVSTDTQYF
TRBJ2-5,TRBV29-1,-,-,TGCAGCGCCACCCCCTTGGCCAGCCAAGAGACCCAGTACTTC,CSATPLASQETQYF
TRBJ1-2,TRBV3-1/TRBV3-2,-,-,TGTGCCAGCAGCGGGGGGGCCAACTATGGCTACACCTTC,CASSGGANYGYTF
TRBJ1-1,TRBV3-1/TRBV3-2,-,-,TGTGCCAGCAGCCAACACGGGGGGCGCTTCCCTGAAGCTTTCTTT,CASSQHGGRFPEAFF
TRBJ1-1,TRBV29-1,-,-,TGCAGCGTTGAACGGACAGTTAACACTGAAGCTTTCTTT,CSVERTVNTEAFF
TRBJ1-3,TRBV3-1/TRBV3-2,-,-,TGTGCCAGCAGCCAGACGACACTTTCTGGAAACACCATATATTTT,CASSQTTLSGNTIYF
TRBJ2-7,TRBV6-2/TRBV6-3,-,-,TGTGCCAGCAGTTACTCGACAGGAAAGTTGGAGGAGCAGTACTTC,CASSYSTGKLEEQYF
TRBJ1-6,TRBV6-5,-,-,TGTGCCAGCAGTTACTCGACCGGGAACAGTAATTCACCCCTCCACTTT,CASSYSTGNSNSPLHF
TRBJ1-1,TRBV20-1,-,few,TGCAGTGCTAGTCGCAGGAACACTGAAGCTTTCTTT,CSASRRNTEAFF
TRBJ2-1,TRBV4-2,TRBD2,-,TGTGCCAGCAGCCAAGGGGTAGCGGGAATCAGTGTGCCTGAGCAGTTCTTC,CASSQGVAGISVPEQFF
TRBJ2-1,TRBV9,TRBD2,-,TGTGCCAGCAGCGTGCTAGCGGAGACCTACAATGAGCAGTTCTTC,CASSVLAETYNEQFF
TRBJ1-1,TRBV29-1,-,-,TGCAGCGTTGAGCACAGGGTAGAGACTGAAGCTTTCTTT,CSVEHRVETEAFF
TRBJ1-1,TRBV7-9,-,-,TGTGCCAGCAGCTTAGGATCAGGGGTCATGAACACTGAAGCTTTCTTT,CASSLGSGVMNTEAFF
TRBJ1-2,TRBV7-9,-,-,TGTGCCAGCAGCCCCGGTCCAGGGTTTAATGGCTACACCTTC,CASSPGPGFNGYTF
TRBJ2-1,TRBV7-8,-,-,TGTGCCAGCAGATCAAAGCGGGCTTCCTACAATGAGCAGTTCTTC,CASRSKRASYNEQFF
TRBJ2-1,TRBV2,TRBD1,-,TGTGCCAGCAGAGACCGGGACAGGTTTGGGAATGAGCAGTTCTTC,CASRDRDRFGNEQFF
TRBJ2-7,TRBV19,-,-,TGTGCCAGTAGTATATGGCCCGGGACACGGGGCGGGAGCTCCTACGAGCAGTACTTC,CASSIWPGTRGGSSYEQYF
TRBJ1-5,TRBV10-2,-,-,TGCGCCAGCAGTGATTCCTGGGGGGGCAATCAGCCCCAGCATTTT,CASSDSWGGNQPQHF
TRBJ2-7,TRBV2,-,-,TGTGCCAGCAGTGGGCTAGACTTCTCCTACGAGCAGTACTTC,CASSGLDFSYEQYF
TRBJ2-3,TRBV4-3,-,-,TGCGCCAGCAGCCAAGAAAGGACGGGAGCCACAGATACGCAGTATTTT,CASSQERTGATDTQYF
TRBJ2-2,TRBV14,TRBD2,-,TGTGCCAGCAGCCAAGTGGAAGCGGGAGGCGGCGCCGGGGAGCTGTTTTTT,CASSQVEAGGGAGELFF
TRBJ2-7,TRBV27,TRBD2,-,TGTGCCAGCAGTTTCTCCGCCCACACTAGCGGCTTCTCCTACGAGCAGTACTTC,CASSFSAHTSGFSYEQYF